This T cell receptor (beta chain) was captured by sequencing in a study of cytomegalovirus exposure and HLA in healthy donors. Study at large: There were about 85 million unique TCRs (from HLA-typed donors) in an early data release. General study results and limits: The presence/absence work took it that sequencing depth was about the same across donors.

As regards this clone: The antigen is undetermined.

From germline, CDR1 is MDHEN and CDR2 SYDVKM. The CDR3 has 14 residues. Trimming removed 5 bases from V and 4 bases from J, with 12 bases in between. A multiplex PCR was run with 60 Vbeta primers and 13 Jbeta primers. The assay was immunoSEQ multiplex PCR, and TCRdb's table has in-frame clones only and misses some. The repertoire holds roughly 200,000 clones, about four fifths seen once, with 2.9% in the top ten. The chain couples TRBV28 to TRBJ2-1, with D possibly matching TRBD1 (5 bases). The clonotype originates from a male donor in good health and CMV-seronegative. The sequenced material came from PBMCs. The CDR3 DNA reads TGTGCCAGCAGTCCGACAGATAAGTACAATGAGCAGTTCTTC. Amino acids: CASSPTDKYNEQFF. The entire variable domain, with the rest obtained from reference TRBV28 and TRBJ2-1, is as follows: DVKVTQSSRYLVKRTGEKVFLECVQDMDHENMFWYRQDPGLGLRLIYFSYDVKMKEKGDIPEGYSVSREKKERFSLILESASTNQTSMYLCASSPTDKYNEQFFGPGTRLTVL.